Sequencing of this TCR beta chain was carried out in a study of T cells in Graves' hyperthyroidism and ophthalmopathy. RNA transcripts were the template for amplifying TCR beta CDR3 regions. TCR CDR3 underwent first-round RT-PCR with the HTBI primer set. TCRdb itself ran the multiplex PCR reads through MiXCR, one entry per CDR3 protein. This table has around 400,000 distinct CDR3 sequences, less than 20% appearing once. The table lists this clonotype with many counts. The CDR3 runs 15 residues. Germline V gene data show CDR1 as GTSNPN and CDR2 as SVGIG (reference sequence). The ends lost 0 bases at V and 5 bases at J; junction bases unmatched: 9.

The V call is TRBV30, the J call TRBJ2-5; 7 bases are shared with TRBD1. The TCR was taken from a woman between 18 and 29 years old with Graves' hyperthyroidism that later progressed to Graves' ophthalmopathy. What was sequenced was blood. Here the CDR3 DNA reads TGTGCCTGGAGTGTAAACAGGGGTACCTCGGAGACCCAGTACTTC. The encoded protein is CAWSVNRGTSETQYF.